The 8 T cell receptor beta chains in this list originate from one sample, sequenced in a study of T cell repertoires in cytomegalovirus infection. TCRdb fed the reads into MiXCR, producing one record per CDR3 protein. This sample has a few hundred thousand distinct CDR3 sequences, with about a sixth found just once. The specimen was PBMCs. The origin of the receptors is a human donor in good health (CMV status not recorded). Some clones in this sample may be carry-over from other donors' samples.

V and J are TRBV6-4 and TRBJ2-1, with D possibly TRBD2 on 5 matching bases. Trimming stripped 0 bases from V and 6 bases from J, with 12 bases between. The CDR3 has 15 residues. Germline V CDR1 and CDR2: MRHNA, SNTAGT. In DNA form, the CDR3 reads TGTGCCAGCAGTGACTCTCTTTATGGGAGCAATGAGCAGTTCTTC. It encodes CASSDSLYGSNEQFF.

This clonotype was counted ten times or more. V is TRBV7-9 and J is TRBJ2-3; 9 positions match TRBD2. CDR1 is SEHNR and CDR2 is FQNEAQ in the germline V gene (reference sequence). The CDR3 is 15 amino acids. V shed 5 bases, J shed 1 base, and the junction held 4 bases outside the gene matches. CDR3 coding DNA: TGTGCCAGCAGCCATAGCGGGAGCGGCACAGATACGCAGTATTTT. It yields the protein CASSHSGSGTDTQYF. Combining the CDR3 with reference TRBV7-9 and TRBJ2-3 gives the whole variable domain DTGVSQNPRHKITKRGQNVTFRCDPISEHNRLYWYRQTLGQGPEFLTYFQNEAQLEKSRLLSDRFSAERPKGSFSTLEIQRTEQGDSAMYLCASSHSGSGTDTQYFGPGTRLTVL.

This clonotype has ten or more counts. The chain joins TRBV7-2 to TRBJ2-7; D gene uncertain. V lost 3 bases and J 1 base, leaving 13 bases between the germline ends. The CDR3 is 15 residues long. Germline values: CDR1 SGHTA, CDR2 FQGNSA. CDR3 loop: CASSFKPARSYEQYF. CDR3 DNA: TGTGCCAGCAGCTTCAAGCCAGCGAGGTCCTACGAGCAGTACTTC.

This clonotype was recorded at least ten times. V is TRBV7-2 and J is TRBJ2-3; D gene unclear. CDR1 and CDR2 from the germline V gene are SGHTA and FQGNSA. The length of the CDR3 is 13 residues. Trimming left V 5 bases short and J 2 bases short, with 8 bases between. In DNA, the CDR3 is TGTGCCAGCAGCCAATTCTTCACAGATACGCAGTATTTT. Translating gives CASSQFFTDTQYF.

The sample holds many counts of this clonotype. This chain's CDR3 is CASSRREGGYTF. The CDR3, as DNA: TGTGCCAGCAGCCGGAGAGAGGGGGGCTACACCTTC. The V and J genes are TRBV7-2 and TRBJ1-2; D may be TRBD1 (5 bases). The CDR3 is made up of 12 amino acids. The germline V and J ends were trimmed by 5 bases and 8 bases, with 12 bases remaining between them. The germline V gene encodes CDR1 SGHTA and CDR2 FQGNSA.

The chain has TRBV2 and TRBJ2-3; D is possibly TRBD2 (5 bases). The CDR3 has 14 residues. Germline V CDR1 and CDR2: SNHLY, FYNNEI. V lost 8 bases, J lost 8 bases, and 20 bases lay in between. The CDR3 region is CASRPVGSGRTQYF. The CDR3 nucleotides read TGTGCCAGCCGTCCGGTTGGGAGCGGACGTACGCAGTATTTT.

In its sample, this clonotype was seen a few times. The gene calls are TRBV27 and TRBJ2-7, with D tentatively TRBD2 (5 bases). The germline gives CDR1 MNHEY, CDR2 SMNVEV (reference sequence). The CDR3 length is 16 residues. V lost 5 bases and J lost 4, with 21 bases in between. The CDR3 loop reads CASSTAGITTPYEQYF. CDR3 DNA sequence: TGTGCCAGCAGTACCGCCGGGATTACCACTCCTTACGAGCAGTACTTC.

This clonotype was observed a handful of times. The rearrangement links TRBV7-8 to TRBJ2-3, with TRBD2 identical over 8 bases. Germline trimming cut 6 bases from V and 0 bases from J; bases unmatched to any gene: 8. From germline, CDR1 is SGHVS and CDR2 FQNEAQ. The CDR3 extends over 16 amino acids. In DNA form, the CDR3 reads TGTGCCAGCAGTTTTAACGGGGGGGGTAGCACAGATACGCAGTATTTT. This sequence encodes CASSFNGGGSTDTQYF.